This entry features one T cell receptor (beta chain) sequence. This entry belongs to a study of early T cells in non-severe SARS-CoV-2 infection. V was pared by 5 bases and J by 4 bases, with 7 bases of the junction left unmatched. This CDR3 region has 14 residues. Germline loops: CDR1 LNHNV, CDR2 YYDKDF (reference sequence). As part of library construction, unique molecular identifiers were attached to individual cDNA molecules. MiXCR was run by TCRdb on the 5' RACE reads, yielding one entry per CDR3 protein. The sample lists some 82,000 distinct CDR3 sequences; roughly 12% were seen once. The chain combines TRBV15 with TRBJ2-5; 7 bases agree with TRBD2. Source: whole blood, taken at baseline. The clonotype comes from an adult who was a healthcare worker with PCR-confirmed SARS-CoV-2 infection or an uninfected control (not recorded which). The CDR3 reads CATSRRGRTETQYF. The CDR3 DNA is TGTGCCACCAGCCGGCGGGGGAGGACAGAGACCCAGTACTTC.